The rows below give T cell receptor beta chains drawn from one sample of a study of blood T cell repertoires in COVID-19. Some clones are missing from TCRdb's copy, which holds only in-frame ones; the method was immunoSEQ multiplex PCR. The sample lists around 380,000 clones; about 90% were seen once. Sequencing was performed on PBMCs or T cells enriched from blood (not recorded which). The receptors here all came from a man aged 25 to 40 who had recovered from COVID-19. CDR3s include the opening cysteine and the closing phenylalanine or tryptophan. The D gene is left open where the match is weak. Not every row has a clone size; where given, it reads once, few, many or a size class.

DNA	CDR3	J	V	D	size
TGTGCCAGCACCTTTTCTGTGGACAGAGCTTTCTTT	CASTFSVDRAFF	TRBJ1-1	TRBV13	-	-
TGTGCCAGCAGTGAAGACAGGGGACAAGAGACCCAGTACTTC	CASSEDRGQETQYF	TRBJ2-5	TRBV2	TRBD1	-
TGTGCCACCAGTGGCCAACCAGGGGGTAATCAGCCCCAGCATTTT	CATSGQPGGNQPQHF	TRBJ1-5	TRBV24-1	TRBD1	-
TGCGCCAGCAGCTTAAACGGGTTCTACGAGCAGTACTTC	CASSLNGFYEQYF	TRBJ2-7	TRBV5-1	-	-
TGTGCCAGCAGCTTGTATCGGCAGGCCTATGGCTACACCTTC	CASSLYRQAYGYTF	TRBJ1-2	TRBV5-6	-	-
TGTGCCAGCAGTTACGGAGGGTGGCGCACTGAAGCTTTCTTT	CASSYGGWRTEAFF	TRBJ1-1	TRBV6-5	-	few
TGTGCCAGCAGTGACGGGGACAGGGATAGGTACGAGCAGTACTTC	CASSDGDRDRYEQYF	TRBJ2-7	TRBV6-1	TRBD1	-
TGTGCCAGCAGTCAACAGTGGTCTAGCACAGATACGCAGTATTTT	CASSQQWSSTDTQYF	TRBJ2-3	TRBV27	-	-
TGTGCCAGCAGCCCGACAGTTGACTATGGCTACACCTTC	CASSPTVDYGYTF	TRBJ1-2	TRBV3-1/TRBV3-2	-	-
TGTGCCTGGAGCCGGGACACCGGTCAAAGCTACACCTTC	CAWSRDTGQSYTF	TRBJ1-2	TRBV30	-	-
TGTGCCAGCATCCGCAGGGGGCCCACCGGGGAGCTGTTTTTT	CASIRRGPTGELFF	TRBJ2-2	TRBV6-5	TRBD1	-
TGTGCCAGCAGTTTATATACTAGCGGGGCGGATGAGCAGTTCTTC	CASSLYTSGADEQFF	TRBJ2-1	TRBV27	TRBD2	-
TGTGCCAGCAGCCAGTTCCGGAGCGAGGCGGGCTACACCTTC	CASSQFRSEAGYTF	TRBJ1-2	TRBV3-1/TRBV3-2	-	-
TGTGCCAGCAGCCCCCCCTGGGCACCTTCCTACGAGCAGTACTTC	CASSPPWAPSYEQYF	TRBJ2-7	TRBV3-1/TRBV3-2	-	-
TGTGCCACCAGTCAACAGGGGTACGCTTTCTTT	CATSQQGYAFF	TRBJ1-1	TRBV15	TRBD1	once
TGTGCTAGTGGGCAGATTAACACCGGGGAGCTGTTTTTT	CASGQINTGELFF	TRBJ2-2	TRBV12-5	-	-
TGTGCCAGCAGCCAAGAGGGGACAGGGGACTATGGCTACACCTTC	CASSQEGTGDYGYTF	TRBJ1-2	TRBV3-1/TRBV3-2	TRBD1	once
TGTGCCAGCAGCCACCGACGGGACAGGGACTATGGCTACACCTTC	CASSHRRDRDYGYTF	TRBJ1-2	TRBV7-6	TRBD1	-
TGTGCCAGCAGCCCGGGAGTGAGGGAGACCCAGTACTTC	CASSPGVRETQYF	TRBJ2-5	TRBV11-1	-	-
TGTGCCAGTAGTATGGGGGTGGGGGCTAGCGGGATTAATGAGCAGTTCTTC	CASSMGVGASGINEQFF	TRBJ2-1	TRBV19	TRBD2	-
TGTGCCAGCAGCTTTGGGACAGACACGGGCTACACCTTC	CASSFGTDTGYTF	TRBJ1-2	TRBV7-9	TRBD1	-
TGCGCCAGCAGCCTGGAGGTGGGCATCGGGGAGCTGTTTTTT	CASSLEVGIGELFF	TRBJ2-2	TRBV5-1	-	-
TGTGCCACCTCTCAAGCGAACACTGAAGCTTTCTTT	CATSQANTEAFF	TRBJ1-1	TRBV6-5	-	once
TGTGCCAGCAGCTTAGGACACCAAAATAATGAGCAGTTCTTC	CASSLGHQNNEQFF	TRBJ2-1	TRBV7-6	-	-
TGTGCCAGCAGCCGGGACAGGGGGAACACTGAAGCTTTCTTT	CASSRDRGNTEAFF	TRBJ1-1	TRBV2	TRBD1	few
TGTGCCTGGGACAGGGGGTTTTCGCAAGAGACCCAGTACTTC	CAWDRGFSQETQYF	TRBJ2-5	TRBV30	TRBD1	-
TGTGCCTGGAGTAACGCAGGGGGCGCAACCGGGGAGCTGTTTTTT	CAWSNAGGATGELFF	TRBJ2-2	TRBV30	TRBD1	-
TGTGCCAGCAGCTTAGTTGGCAGGGGAAACTATGGCTACACCTTC	CASSLVGRGNYGYTF	TRBJ1-2	TRBV7-2	-	-
TGTGCCAGCACCCCCGGCCCAGGGGGTTATGAAAAACTGTTTTTT	CASTPGPGGYEKLFF	TRBJ1-4	TRBV3-1/TRBV3-2	TRBD1	-
TGTGCCAGCAGACCCGGGACAGGGGGGGATCAGCCCCAGCATTTT	CASRPGTGGDQPQHF	TRBJ1-5	TRBV6-5	TRBD1	once
TGCGCCAGCAGTAGGGAGCCATCCTCGAGAAATGAGCAGTTCTTC	CASSREPSSRNEQFF	TRBJ2-1	TRBV5-1	-	once
TGTGCCAGCGGTAGGGGGGGGAACACTGAAGCTTTCTTT	CASGRGGNTEAFF	TRBJ1-1	TRBV12-3/TRBV12-4	-	-
TGTGCCAGCAGTTCTTTAAAACAGGGACCTAGCAATCAGCCCCAGCATTTT	CASSSLKQGPSNQPQHF	TRBJ1-5	TRBV27	-	-
TGTGCCTGGACGAGAGGGGGCTACGAGCAGTACTTC	CAWTRGGYEQYF	TRBJ2-7	TRBV30	-	-
TGTGCCAGCAGCCGACGGACAGAGAACACTGAAGCTTTCTTT	CASSRRTENTEAFF	TRBJ1-1	TRBV3-1/TRBV3-2	-	-
TGTGCCAGCAGGGAAGCCTATGGGGGGGTCGCAGATACGCAGTATTTT	CASREAYGGVADTQYF	TRBJ2-3	TRBV6-1	TRBD2	-
TGTGCCAGTAGTCCGGAGTGGTCCCACTACGAGCAGTACTTC	CASSPEWSHYEQYF	TRBJ2-7	TRBV19	-	many
TGTGCCAGCAGTCGGACAGGGAACTATGGCTACACCTTC	CASSRTGNYGYTF	TRBJ1-2	TRBV2	TRBD1	-
TGTGCCACCAAAGAACAGGGACCCGCCATAGCCAAAAACATTCAGTACTTC	CATKEQGPAIAKNIQYF	TRBJ2-4	TRBV2	-	-